This TCR beta chain originates from a study of T cell responses to AZD1222 COVID-19 vaccine. Study results and caveats: The study found vaccine-associated CD4 TCRs spanning spike, dominant at 160-218 and 743-854. As reported, nearly half of all spike-specific TCRs target variant regions that are unmutated.

The germline CDR1 and CDR2 sequences are MNHEY and SVGEGT. V lost 5 bases, J lost 6 bases, and 4 bases stayed unmatched. This CDR3 is 14 amino acids long. By frequency in the sample, this clone is medium-sized. The antigen remains undetermined. Other DNA variants within this sample encode the same CDR3. Using immunoSEQ multiplex PCR, the repertoire was profiled, and TCRdb retains in-frame clones only, with some absent. This sample yields some 50,000 clones, of which approximately 88% are seen a single time; around 27% belongs to the top ten. The receptor's source is an adult in good health. This chain connects TRBV6-2 or TRBV6-3 to TRBJ2-3, with TRBD2 matching 11 bases. Sequencing was performed on peripheral blood, taken on day 0 of AZD1222 vaccination. The DNA for the CDR3 is TGTGCCAGCAGTACACTAGCGGGAGCCGATACGCAGTATTTT. Translated: CASSTLAGADTQYF.